This T cell receptor (beta chain) is drawn from a study of T and B cells in COVID-19 patients. Study details: Peripheral blood came from COVID-19 patients with active infection or after recovery. Recovered patients mostly had mild to moderate COVID-19 managed as outpatients. In the active-infection cohort, about 90% of the 20 patients had comorbidities linked to unfavorable COVID-19 outcome.

BIOMED2 TRB-A/B primer pools were used in multiplex TRB PCR. Each CDR3 protein gets one entry after TCRdb re-called the multiplex PCR reads with MiXCR. The profile shows around 8,200 distinct CDR3 sequences, 26% of them singletons. The germline V gene encodes CDR1 SGHKS and CDR2 YYEKEE (reference sequence). This CDR3 is 15 amino acids long. V was clipped by 6 bases and J by 9 bases; unmatched bases: 15. This clonotype was counted at least ten times. TRB was amplified from around 250-460 ng of blood genomic DNA. The chain uses TRBV5-5 and TRBJ2-3; the match to TRBD1 covers 8 bases. Input material: blood. The origin of this receptor is a human donor with active COVID-19. The CDR3 DNA reads as TGTGCCAGCAACCCCTCAGGGGGCTCTCGAGGCACGCAGTATTTT. It codes for CASNPSGGSRGTQYF.